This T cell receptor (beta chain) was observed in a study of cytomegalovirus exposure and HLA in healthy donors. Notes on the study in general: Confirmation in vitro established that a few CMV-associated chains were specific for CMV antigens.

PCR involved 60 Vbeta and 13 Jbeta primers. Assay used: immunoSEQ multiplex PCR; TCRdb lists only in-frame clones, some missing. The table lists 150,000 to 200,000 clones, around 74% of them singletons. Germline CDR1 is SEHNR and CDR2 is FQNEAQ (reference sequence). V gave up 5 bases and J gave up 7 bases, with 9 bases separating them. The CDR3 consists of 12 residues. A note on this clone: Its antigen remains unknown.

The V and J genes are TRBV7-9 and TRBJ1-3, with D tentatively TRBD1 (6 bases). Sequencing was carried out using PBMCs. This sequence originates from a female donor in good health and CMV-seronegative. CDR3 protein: CASSPQGNTIYF. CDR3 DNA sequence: TGTGCCAGCAGCCCCCAGGGGAACACCATATATTTT.